The sequence of this T cell receptor (beta chain) was determined in a study of blood T cells in healthy people across ages. About the study: Template-switching capture recovered about one barcoded beta molecule per two T cells.

This clonotype was counted ten times or more. CDR3 size: 15 residues. V lost 4 bases and J lost 8, with 21 bases in between. Germline CDR1 SGDLS, CDR2 YYNGEE. A second PCR of about 6 to 12 cycles used a sample-barcoded 5' primer and a J-beta primer mix. TCRdb itself ran the 5' RACE reads through MiXCR, one entry per CDR3 protein. Of about 570,000 distinct CDR3 sequences listed, 25% to 30% are singletons. The TCR sequence derives from a woman between 70 and 85 years old in good health. The sequencing input was blood. The V call is TRBV9, the J call TRBJ1-2; weak D call: TRBD1 (5 bases). The CDR3 reads CASSLSRGWAGGYTF. CDR3 nucleotide sequence: TGTGCCAGCAGCCTTTCGCGGGGCTGGGCAGGGGGCTACACCTTC.